Following are 21 T cell receptor beta chains from one sample sequenced in a study of T cell responses to AZD1222 COVID-19 vaccine. The assay was immunoSEQ multiplex PCR, and TCRdb's table has in-frame clones only and misses some. The data show approximately 80,000 clones, approximately 83% seen once. The sequencing here drew on peripheral blood, taken 28 days after the second AZD1222 dose. Receptor source: an adult who received the AZD1222 COVID-19 vaccine.

The rearrangement uses TRBV7-2 and TRBJ1-5; D not resolved. The V gene lost 4 bases and the J gene lost 0 bases, with 10 bases spanning the gap. Germline V gives CDR1 SGHTA, CDR2 FQGNSA. This CDR3 contains 15 residues. CDR3 DNA: TGTGCCAGCAGCTGGGATCACAGTAGCAATCAGCCCCAGCATTTT. It yields the protein CASSWDHSSNQPQHF.

The chain couples TRBV4-1 to TRBJ1-1; D uncertain. This CDR3 region has 13 residues. Trimming left V 2 bases short and J 1 base short, with 5 bases between. Looked up from germline, CDR1 is MGHRA and CDR2 is YSYEKL. In nucleotides, the CDR3 is TGCGCCAGCAGCCAAATTAGGAACACTGAAGCTTTCTTT. It specifies CASSQIRNTEAFF.

V usage is TRBV7-3 and J usage is TRBJ1-2, with 8 bases aligning to TRBD1. Germline assignment: CDR1 SGHTA and CDR2 FQGTGA. CDR3 length equals 16 residues. V dropped 1 base and J dropped 3; count of bases not matched to a gene: 7. The chain's CDR3 is CASSLNGQGGDYGYTF. The CDR3 coding sequence is TGTGCCAGCAGCTTAAACGGACAGGGAGGGGACTATGGCTACACCTTC. The full variable domain, rest sourced from reference TRBV7-3 and TRBJ1-2, is GAGVSQTPSNKVTEKGKYVELRCDPISGHTALYWYRQSLGQGPEFLIYFQGTGAADDSGLPNDRFFAVRPEGSVSTLKIQRTERGDSAVYLCASSLNGQGGDYGYTFGSGTRLTVV.

This sequence joins TRBV7-2 and TRBJ2-1; D call uncertain. Germline CDR1 and CDR2: SGHTA and FQGNSA. Trimming removed 2 bases from V and 0 bases from J, with 11 bases in between. CDR3 length: 16 residues. The CDR3 DNA reads as TGTGCCAGCAGCTTATTTACCGGAAGCTCCTACAATGAGCAGTTCTTC. Translating it yields CASSLFTGSSYNEQFF.

This chain uses TRBV12-3 or TRBV12-4 with TRBJ1-2; tentative D call: TRBD1 (6 bases). Trimming cost V 3 bases and J 9 bases, with 14 bases left between them. CDR3 length equals 13 residues. CDR3 sequence (DNA): TGTGCCAGCAGTTTGTTGGGGGGCGGGAGCTACACCTTC. Protein sequence: CASSLLGGGSYTF.

The rearrangement uses TRBV20-1 and TRBJ1-5; possible D gene TRBD1, 5 bases. Per germline, CDR1 DFQATT and CDR2 SNEGSKA (reference sequence). The CDR3 consists of 13 residues. V lost 3 bases, J lost 5 bases, and 11 bases lay in between. This CDR3 reads CSASQQADQPQHF. Written as DNA, the CDR3 is TGCAGTGCTAGTCAACAGGCTGATCAGCCCCAGCATTTT.

The chain uses TRBV9 and TRBJ1-5; the match to TRBD1 covers 12 bases. The CDR3 length is 17 residues. In germline, CDR1 is SGDLS, CDR2 YYNGEE. J lost 7 bases, V lost 3 bases, and 11 bases had no gene match. CDR3 in amino acids: CASSAGTGGAIGQPQHF. The DNA for the CDR3 is TGTGCCAGCAGCGCCGGGACAGGGGGCGCGATCGGACAGCCCCAGCATTTT.

V usage is TRBV27 and J usage is TRBJ1-6, with 8 bases identical to TRBD1. CDR3 length: 15 amino acids. V was pared by 2 bases and J by 6 bases, with 3 bases of the junction left unmatched. The V gene's germline CDR1 is MNHEY and CDR2 SMNVEV (reference sequence). In nucleotides, the CDR3 is TGTGCCAGCAGTTTAGGACAGGGCGGTAATTCACCCCTCCACTTT. It codes for CASSLGQGGNSPLHF.

V and J are TRBV5-1 and TRBJ2-2; 9 bases map to TRBD2. V lost 4 bases, J lost 1 base, and 5 bases stayed unmatched. Looked up from germline, CDR1 is SGHRS and CDR2 is YFSETQ. This CDR3 is 16 amino acids long. As DNA, the CDR3 is TGCGCCAGCAGCCCTAGACTAGCGGAGAACACCGGGGAGCTGTTTTTT. Translated: CASSPRLAENTGELFF.

V usage is TRBV28 and J usage is TRBJ1-1; a weak D match, TRBD1 (5 bases). Trimming took off 10 bases at V and 6 bases at J, with 12 bases between the two ends. Per the germline V gene, CDR1 is MDHEN and CDR2 is SYDVKM. The CDR3 totals 11 residues. The CDR3 here is CAIVARAEAFF. The CDR3 DNA reads as TGTGCCATCGTCGCCAGGGCTGAAGCTTTCTTT.

This chain joins TRBV11-3 and TRBJ2-7; TRBD1 matches at 7 bases. The germline V gene encodes CDR1 SGHNT and CDR2 YENEEA. The CDR3 loop spans 14 amino acids. V lost 1 base to trimming and J lost 3 bases; unmatched junction nucleotides: 3. CDR3 residues: CASSLGNRGYEQYF. In nucleotides, the CDR3 is TGTGCCAGCAGCTTAGGGAACAGGGGCTACGAGCAGTACTTC.

V usage is TRBV2 and J usage is TRBJ1-3; D gene unclear. The V gene's germline CDR1 is SNHLY and CDR2 FYNNEI. V was clipped by 8 bases and J by 4 bases, with 15 bases between them. This CDR3 region has 14 residues. CDR3 region: CASGRSSLGNTIYF. CDR3 nucleotide sequence: TGTGCCAGCGGACGCAGCAGCCTAGGAAACACCATATATTTT.

The chain uses TRBV7-2 and TRBJ2-7; 9 bases match TRBD2. The length of the CDR3 is 17 residues. Germline V gene sequence: CDR1 SGHTA, CDR2 FQGNSA. The J segment lost 2 bases and the V segment lost 5 bases, leaving 13 bases of the junction unmatched. For the CDR3, the DNA is TGTGCCAGCAGCCTCCAGAGGGGTAGCGGGAGTACCTACGAGCAGTACTTC. Translation: CASSLQRGSGSTYEQYF.

The V call is TRBV2, the J call TRBJ2-7; 12 bases match TRBD2. Unmatched junction bases numbered 8, after V lost 7 bases and J lost 4 bases. Germline CDR1 is SNHLY and CDR2 is FYNNEI. The CDR3 is 15 amino acids. This chain's CDR3 is CASTPETSGRYEQYF. In nucleotides, the CDR3 is TGTGCCAGCACGCCCGAGACTAGCGGGAGATACGAGCAGTACTTC. Supplemented by reference TRBV2 and TRBJ2-7, the full variable domain reads EPEVTQTPSHQVTQMGQEVILRCVPISNHLYFYWYRQILGQKVEFLVSFYNNEISEKSEIFDDQFSVERPDGSNFTLKIRSTKLEDSAMYFCASTPETSGRYEQYFGPGTRLTVT.

The rearrangement links TRBV2 to TRBJ1-1, with D unresolved. V was cut by 5 bases and J by 1 base, with 5 bases left in between. Looked up from germline, CDR1 is SNHLY and CDR2 is FYNNEI. The CDR3 spans 12 residues. Here the CDR3 reads CASSLSNTEAFF. For the CDR3, the DNA is TGTGCCAGCAGTTTATCGAACACTGAAGCTTTCTTT.

The chain has TRBV7-9 and TRBJ2-1; no firm D call. Trimming removed 1 base from V and 6 bases from J, with 16 bases in between. The germline gives CDR1 SEHNR, CDR2 FQNEAQ (reference sequence). CDR3 length equals 16 residues. CDR3 sequence (DNA): TGTGCCAGCAGCTTAGGAATTATCACTTTCGCCAATGAGCAGTTCTTC. This codes for CASSLGIITFANEQFF.

The chain has TRBV27 and TRBJ2-2, with D perhaps assigned TRBD1 or TRBD2 (7 bases each). The CDR3 runs 16 residues. Trimming removed 3 bases from V and 7 bases from J, with 18 bases in between. Germline V CDR1 and CDR2: MNHEY, SMNVEV (reference sequence). The CDR3, as DNA: TGTGCCAGCAGTTTGTGGGAGGGGGCGTATGTCGGGGAGCTGTTTTTT. Protein sequence: CASSLWEGAYVGELFF.

The V gene is TRBV7-2, the J gene TRBJ1-1; D gene ambiguous. Trimming took off 1 base at V and 7 bases at J, with 13 bases between the two ends. Germline lookup yields CDR1 SGHTA and CDR2 FQGNSA. The CDR3 covers 14 residues. The CDR3 DNA reads as TGTGCCAGCAGCTTAGGCCCCGGACGGGGTGAAGCTTTCTTT. Translating gives CASSLGPGRGEAFF.

This rearrangement joins TRBV28 to TRBJ2-2; D is uncertain. The CDR3 is 15 residues long. V was shortened by 10 bases and J by 1 base, with 16 bases between the two germline ends. Germline assignment: CDR1 MDHEN and CDR2 SYDVKM. As DNA, the CDR3 is TGTGCCACCCTTCAACAGTCTTTGAACACCGGGGAGCTGTTTTTT. This sequence encodes CATLQQSLNTGELFF.

The J gene is TRBJ1-2, the V gene TRBV19, with TRBD1 identical over 7 bases. The ends lost 4 bases at V and 2 bases at J; junction bases unmatched: 4. CDR1 LNHDA and CDR2 SQIVND come from the germline V gene (reference sequence). The CDR3 spans 14 residues. This CDR3 reads CASSTGGTNYGYTF. The CDR3 DNA reads as TGTGCCAGTAGTACAGGGGGGACGAACTATGGCTACACCTTC.

The J gene is TRBJ2-7, the V gene TRBV2; tentatively, D is TRBD2 (5 bases). This CDR3 contains 12 residues. The V gene lost 8 bases and the J gene lost 6 bases, with 14 bases spanning the gap. Germline CDR1 SNHLY, CDR2 FYNNEI. The CDR3 DNA is TGTGCCAGCCAACCCGCCGGGATCGAGCAGTACGTC. Translating gives CASQPAGIEQYV.